A single sample is the source of the 9 T cell receptor beta chains below, sequenced in a study of blood T cell repertoires in COVID-19. Clones were read by immunoSEQ multiplex PCR, and TCRdb kept only the in-frame ones, dropping some. The sample consists of around 260,000 clones, about 91% of them appearing once. Sequencing used peripheral blood. The receptors were sampled from a person aged 18 to 29 with COVID-19, enrolled during active disease.

The chain joins TRBV5-6 to TRBJ2-1, with 7 bases matching TRBD1. The CDR3 consists of 14 residues. Germline-derived CDR1 and CDR2 are SGHDT and YYEEEE. The V gene end was trimmed by 4 bases and the J gene end by 9 bases; junction bases not matched to a gene: 10. The chain's CDR3 is CASSPQGPTGEQFF. The CDR3 nucleotides read TGTGCCAGCAGCCCACAGGGGCCAACAGGTGAGCAGTTCTTC.

In this sample, this clone turned up a few times. The J gene is TRBJ1-2, the V gene TRBV4-2; D may be TRBD1 (6 bases). The CDR3 loop spans 16 amino acids. CDR1 and CDR2 (germline): LGHNA, YNFKEQ. V gave up 0 bases and J gave up 4 bases, with 15 bases separating them. The CDR3 loop reads CASSQEGGGEGYGYTF. CDR3 bases: TGTGCCAGCAGCCAAGAGGGAGGGGGAGAGGGCTATGGCTACACCTTC.

In DNA, the CDR3 is TGTGCCAGCAGCGTAGGTGACAGACAGGAGCAGTACTTC. Protein: CASSVGDRQEQYF. The rearrangement joins TRBV9 to TRBJ2-7, with TRBD1 as a possible D gene (5 bases). The germline V gene has CDR1 SGDLS and CDR2 YYNGEE. The CDR3 runs to 13 residues. Trimming pared 0 bases from V and 7 bases from J, leaving 11 bases between.

The chain is built from TRBV24-1 and TRBJ2-7, with a weak D call TRBD2 (7 bases). V dropped 4 bases and J dropped 4 bases, with 22 bases sitting between them. Germline values: CDR1 KGHDR, CDR2 SFDVKD. The CDR3 has 17 amino acids. The CDR3, as DNA: TGTGCCACCAGTGACTCTGGGTCGGGGGGCTCAGGGTACGAGCAGTACTTC. Translated, it gives CATSDSGSGGSGYEQYF.

The sample holds a few counts of this clone. V usage is TRBV4-3 and J usage is TRBJ2-7, with TRBD2 matching 10 bases. Germline V CDR1 and CDR2: LGHNA, YSLEER. This CDR3 has 14 residues. V shed 6 bases and J 2 bases; nucleotides not matched to a gene: 4. CDR3 in amino acids: CASSRTSGTYEQYF. In DNA, the CDR3 is TGCGCCAGCAGTCGGACTAGCGGAACCTACGAGCAGTACTTC.

In this sample, this clone turned up a few times. The V call is TRBV30, the J call TRBJ2-1, with D possibly matching TRBD2 (5 bases). The V gene lost 4 bases and the J gene lost 4 bases, with 8 bases spanning the gap. CDR1 GTSNPN and CDR2 SVGIG come from the germline V gene (reference sequence). The CDR3 loop spans 12 amino acids. The DNA for the CDR3 is TGTGCCTGGACGGAGGTTTACAATGAGCAGTTCTTC. This codes for CAWTEVYNEQFF.

V gene TRBV30 combines with J gene TRBJ1-4, with D unresolved. V was trimmed by 4 bases and J by 7 bases, leaving 16 bases between them. Germline CDR1 GTSNPN, CDR2 SVGIG (reference sequence). CDR3 length: 14 amino acids. This chain's CDR3 is CAWKPGSTSEKLFF. DNA for the CDR3: TGTGCCTGGAAACCGGGGTCTACGAGTGAAAAACTGTTTTTT.

The chain employs TRBV25-1 and TRBJ2-3; the match to TRBD2 covers 7 bases. Germline CDR1 reads MGHDK; CDR2 reads SYGVNS. This CDR3 spans 14 amino acids. V was pared by 5 bases and J by 4 bases, with 6 bases of the junction left unmatched. For the CDR3, the DNA is TGTGCCAGCAGTCAATGGGGGGGTGCAGATACGCAGTATTTT. Translated, it gives CASSQWGGADTQYF.

The gene calls are TRBV7-2 and TRBJ2-7; D ambiguous. The V and J ends lost 5 bases and 6 bases respectively, with 8 bases between them. The germline V gene has CDR1 SGHTA and CDR2 FQGNSA. The CDR3 contains 11 residues. DNA of the CDR3: TGTGCCAGCAGCCGCGAAACCGAGCAGTACTTC. This gives the protein CASSRETEQYF.